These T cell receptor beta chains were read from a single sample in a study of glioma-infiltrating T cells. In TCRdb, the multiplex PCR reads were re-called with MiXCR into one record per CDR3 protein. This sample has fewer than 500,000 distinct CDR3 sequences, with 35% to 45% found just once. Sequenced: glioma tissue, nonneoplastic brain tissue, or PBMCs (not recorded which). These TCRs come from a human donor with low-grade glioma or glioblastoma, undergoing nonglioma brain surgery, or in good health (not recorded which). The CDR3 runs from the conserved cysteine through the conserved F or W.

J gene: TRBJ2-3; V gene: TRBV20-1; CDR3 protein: CSANPTLGLAGITDTKYF
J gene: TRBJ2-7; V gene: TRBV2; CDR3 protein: CASSDQGMGYEQYF
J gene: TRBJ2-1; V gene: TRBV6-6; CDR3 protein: CASSYSKREGRNEQFF
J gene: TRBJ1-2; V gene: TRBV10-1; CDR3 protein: CASMQDDYGYTF
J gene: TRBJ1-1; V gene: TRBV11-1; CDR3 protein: CASSPVAGWSGTEAFF
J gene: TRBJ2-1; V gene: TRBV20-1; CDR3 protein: CSAEARVYNEQLF
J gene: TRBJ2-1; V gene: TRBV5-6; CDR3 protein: CASGFARGEQFF
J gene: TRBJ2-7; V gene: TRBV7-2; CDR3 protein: CASSAHLSRGRVVEYEQYF
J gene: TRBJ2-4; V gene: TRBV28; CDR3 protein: CASSLWPGGMSKNIQYF
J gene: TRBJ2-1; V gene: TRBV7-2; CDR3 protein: CASSWDLRGNEQFF
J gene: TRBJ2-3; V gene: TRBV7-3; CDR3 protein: CASSKQGVMTDTQYF
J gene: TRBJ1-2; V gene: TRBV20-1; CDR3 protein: CSASQNYGYTF
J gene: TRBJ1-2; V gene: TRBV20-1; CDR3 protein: CSARPGLGGYTF
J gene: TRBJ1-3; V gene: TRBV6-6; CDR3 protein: CASSYEGTGNTIYF
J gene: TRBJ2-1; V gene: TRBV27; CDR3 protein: CASSLRPVYNEQFF
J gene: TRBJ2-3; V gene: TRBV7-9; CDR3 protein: CASSLDWAGATDTQYF
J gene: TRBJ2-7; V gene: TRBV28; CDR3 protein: CASRDSGGSYEQYF